The 19 T cell receptor beta chains below all came from one sample that was sequenced in a study of CD8 T cells in ankylosing spondylitis. Via MiXCR, TCRdb re-called the 5' RACE reads, giving one row per CDR3 protein. The data show some 250,000 distinct CDR3 sequences, with 20% to 30% seen just once and around 0.64% held by the top ten. Sample: blood, either unsorted or a sorted T cell fraction (not recorded which). The source of these receptors is a male donor with ankylosing spondylitis or in good health (not recorded which).

V is TRBV18 and J is TRBJ2-2; TRBD1 matches 9 bases. The CDR3 is 16 amino acids. Germline lookup yields CDR1 KGHSH and CDR2 LQKENI. J gave up 3 bases and V 3 bases, and 5 bases lay outside the gene matches. CDR3 protein: CASSPPGQGYTGELFF. The DNA for the CDR3 is TGTGCCAGCTCACCTCCAGGACAGGGGTACACCGGGGAGCTGTTTTTT.

This clonotype appeared many times. The chain employs TRBV20-1 and TRBJ1-2; 9 positions match TRBD1. This CDR3 region has 16 residues. The J segment lost 5 bases and the V segment lost 1 base, leaving 11 bases of the junction unmatched. Germline V CDR1 and CDR2: DFQATT, SNEGSKA (reference sequence). The DNA of the CDR3 is TGCAGTGCTAGAGGGACAGGGGACTCCTTAGGATATGGCTACACCTTC. This codes for CSARGTGDSLGYGYTF.

There are a few counts of this clonotype. The chain is built from TRBV20-1 and TRBJ2-5; 10 bases line up with TRBD2. The CDR3 extends over 17 amino acids. CDR1 is DFQATT, CDR2 SNEGSKA, per germline (reference sequence). V lost 2 bases, J lost 0 bases, and 9 bases stayed unmatched. CDR3 protein: CSARQPSGGVNQETQYF. The CDR3 DNA reads as TGCAGTGCTAGACAACCTAGCGGGGGAGTCAACCAAGAGACCCAGTACTTC.

This rearrangement joins TRBV20-1 to TRBJ2-7; 11 bases are shared with TRBD2. The germline V gene has CDR1 DFQATT and CDR2 SNEGSKA (reference sequence). V lost 6 bases, J lost 2 bases, and 3 bases stayed unmatched. This CDR3 spans 13 amino acids. The DNA of the CDR3 is TGCAGTGCCCCACTAGCGGGGGCCTACGAGCAGTACTTC. Translating it yields CSAPLAGAYEQYF.

Ten or more counts support this clonotype. The CDR3 sequence is CASSLIGGSYEQYF. CDR3 nucleotides: TGTGCCAGCTCACTCATAGGGGGCTCCTACGAGCAGTACTTC. V usage is TRBV18 and J usage is TRBJ2-7; D possibly corresponds to TRBD1 (6 bases). Trimming shortened V by 4 bases and J by 0 bases, and 10 bases separated the two germline ends. There are 14 residues in the CDR3. From germline, CDR1 is KGHSH and CDR2 LQKENI. The variable domain in full, completed from reference TRBV18 and TRBJ2-7, reads NAGVMQNPRHLVRRRGQEARLRCSPMKGHSHVYWYRQLPEEGLKFMVYLQKENIIDESGMPKERFSAEFPKEGPSILRIQQVVRGDSAAYFCASSLIGGSYEQYFGPGTRLTVT.

The gene calls are TRBV6-1 and TRBJ2-7; D gene unclear. CDR3 length: 13 residues. Germline values: CDR1 MNHNS, CDR2 SASEGT. V lost 4 bases and J lost 3, with 10 bases in between. The CDR3 loop reads CASSVPSRYEQYF. The DNA for the CDR3 is TGTGCCAGCAGTGTTCCCTCTCGCTACGAGCAGTACTTC.

The V gene is TRBV20-1, the J gene TRBJ2-5; no clear D gene. V lost 7 bases to trimming and J lost 1 base, with 10 bases between them. This CDR3 is built from 12 residues. CDR1 and CDR2 (germline): DFQATT, SNEGSKA (reference sequence). The CDR3 bases are TGCAGTGTTAGCAGGTTCCAAGAGACCCAGTACTTC. Translating gives CSVSRFQETQYF.

The chain joins TRBV4-2 to TRBJ2-3, with 9 bases lining up with TRBD1. Germline V lookup: CDR1 LGHNA, CDR2 YNFKEQ. The CDR3 consists of 16 residues. V lost 0 bases, J lost 4 bases, and 5 bases stayed unmatched. The CDR3 nucleotides are TGTGCCAGCAGCCAAGAGGGGACAGGGTCTCCAGATACGCAGTATTTT. Translation: CASSQEGTGSPDTQYF.

This clonotype was observed a few times. The chain has TRBV10-1 and TRBJ2-7; D might be TRBD1 (5 bases). The germline V gene encodes CDR1 WNHNN and CDR2 SYGVQD (reference sequence). V gave up 3 bases and J gave up 13 bases, with 22 bases separating them. The CDR3 covers 14 residues. CDR3 in DNA: TGCGCCAGCAGTGAAGGTCAGGGTGTAGCCTTGATATACTTC. Translated, it gives CASSEGQGVALIYF.

The rearrangement joins TRBV7-9 to TRBJ2-1; TRBD1 might be the D (6 bases). This CDR3 has 12 residues. Germline CDR1 is SEHNR and CDR2 is FQNEAQ (reference sequence). Deletions cut 10 bases from V and 8 bases from J, with 15 bases between. The CDR3 region has the DNA TGTGCCACAAACAGGGATGGCGATGAGCAGTTCTTC. Amino acids: CATNRDGDEQFF.

The gene calls are TRBV6-6 and TRBJ2-2; no clear D. Trimming cost V 5 bases and J 10 bases, with 11 bases left between them. This CDR3 has 12 residues. Looked up from germline, CDR1 is MNHNY and CDR2 is SVGAGI (reference sequence). Written as DNA, the CDR3 is TGTGCCAGCAGTAATCCAACGGAGGAGCTGTTTTTT. Protein sequence: CASSNPTEELFF.

This clonotype was counted at least ten times. J is TRBJ2-1 and V is TRBV20-1; D is ambiguous. Looked up from germline, CDR1 is DFQATT and CDR2 is SNEGSKA (reference sequence). Trimming removed 1 base from V and 3 bases from J, with 4 bases in between. This CDR3 is 12 amino acids long. The CDR3 is CSARVGYNEQFF. The CDR3 bases are TGCAGTGCTAGAGTGGGCTACAATGAGCAGTTCTTC.

This clonotype was observed many times. This rearrangement joins TRBV27 to TRBJ1-5; TRBD1 is a possible D gene (6 bases). CDR1 and CDR2 from the germline V gene are MNHEY and SMNVEV (reference sequence). The CDR3 sequence is 18 residues long. The germline V and J ends were trimmed by 5 bases and 1 base, with 21 bases remaining between them. This CDR3 reads CASSPTGQGYRSNQPQHF. In nucleotides, the CDR3 is TGTGCCAGCAGTCCCACCGGGCAGGGGTACCGGAGCAATCAGCCCCAGCATTTT.

The chain combines TRBV12-3 or TRBV12-4 with TRBJ1-1, with a weak D call TRBD1 (6 bases). Trimming removed 3 bases at V and 5 bases at J, with 13 bases between. This CDR3 has 14 residues. Written as DNA, the CDR3 is TGTGCCAGCAGTTTGTGGGGGGCGCGGACTGAAGCTTTCTTT. Translated, it gives CASSLWGARTEAFF.

This chain links TRBV12-3 or TRBV12-4 with TRBJ2-5; D might be TRBD1 (5 bases). The CDR3 contains 16 residues. Trimming cost V 3 bases and J 2 bases, with 16 bases left between them. In DNA, the CDR3 is TGTGCCAGCAGTTTCCCGGCGGACAATCTACAAGAGACCCAGTACTTC. Translating it yields CASSFPADNLQETQYF.

This clonotype was seen many times. The chain combines TRBV20-1 with TRBJ2-7; TRBD2 is a possible D gene (6 bases). The CDR3 covers 11 residues. Trimming removed 4 bases at V and 5 bases at J, with 9 bases between. The germline CDR1 and CDR2 sequences are DFQATT and SNEGSKA (reference sequence). CDR3 loop: CSATSVDEQYF. The DNA for the CDR3 is TGCAGTGCTACTAGCGTGGACGAGCAGTACTTC.

This clonotype showed up many times. The chain links TRBV12-3 or TRBV12-4 to TRBJ1-2; 8 bases map to TRBD1. The V and J ends lost 5 bases and 4 bases, in that order; junction bases with no gene match: 6. The CDR3 has 14 amino acids. CDR3 DNA sequence: TGTGCCAGCAGTACATCAGGGGGCCCCTATGGCTACACCTTC. This encodes CASSTSGGPYGYTF.

This sequence joins TRBV15 and TRBJ2-3, with TRBD2 matching over 13 bases. Per germline, CDR1 LNHNV and CDR2 YYDKDF (reference sequence). After removal of 4 bases from V and 2 bases from J, the junction contained 3 bases not matched to a gene. The CDR3 has 16 amino acids. This CDR3 is CATSMGLAGPTDTQYF. The DNA of the CDR3 is TGTGCCACCAGCATGGGACTAGCGGGACCCACAGATACGCAGTATTTT.

In its sample, this clonotype was seen a few times. The J gene is TRBJ2-5, the V gene TRBV4-2; maybe TRBD1 (6 bases). Trimming stripped 0 bases from V and 5 bases from J, with 16 bases between. Per the germline V gene, CDR1 is LGHNA and CDR2 is YNFKEQ. This CDR3 is 16 amino acids long. CDR3 residues: CASSQDLAQGFETQYF. In nucleotides, the CDR3 is TGTGCCAGCAGCCAAGATCTTGCACAGGGTTTCGAGACCCAGTACTTC.